The T cell receptor (beta chain) under discussion was sequenced for a study of T cell repertoires in cytomegalovirus infection. Overall study context: Public TCR beta signatures provided an indication of both CMV infection and a matching HLA type. Findings and limits, study-wide: In two of eight donors, the top clonotype was HLA-C-restricted CMV-specific. There were carriers of CMV plus the relevant HLA, and cumulative public TCR beta family frequency identified them.

This CDR3 has 16 residues. Germline CDR1 SEHNR, CDR2 FQNEAQ (reference sequence). Unmatched junction bases numbered 3, after V lost 4 bases and J lost 3 bases. TCRdb passed the reads through MiXCR, listing each CDR3 protein once. The table lists almost 550,000 distinct CDR3 sequences, 16% of them singletons. Turning to this clonotype: Its antigen is currently unknown.

The material sequenced was CD8+ T cells from PBMCs. This sequence originates from a human donor in good health (CMV status not recorded). Some clones in this sample may be carry-over from other donors' samples. The chain is built from TRBV7-9 and TRBJ1-6, with 10 bases fitting TRBD1. This chain's CDR3 is CASSSRTGGYNSPLHF. CDR3 nucleotide sequence: TGTGCCAGCAGCTCTAGGACAGGGGGCTATAATTCACCCCTCCACTTT.